Below, one T cell receptor (beta chain) is given with its context. This receptor's antigen is unknown. It has no much larger one-base neighbor in the sample; base qualities were not kept. The record originates from a study of cytomegalovirus exposure and HLA in healthy donors (dated by TCRdb to the late 2010s). Notes on the research overall: The 666 repertoires of the first cohort and the 120 validation repertoires were produced on the same platform, according to a later analysis. The study aimed to test whether cataloging public T cell receptors could reveal signatures of past pathogen exposure. To predict cytomegalovirus infection status, the study combined high-throughput TCR immunosequencing, statistical association of individual TCRs with disease status, and machine learning. In addition to the first cohort of 666 subjects, a separate validation cohort of 120 different subjects was used. The paper's findings and limits, for the study overall: Of the cluster scores, about 94% were above 0 in a later analysis, which found that TCRs clustered in the first cohort also tended to co-occur in the 95 to 150 validation repertoires. The authors suggested that the approach could potentially be generalized to other disease states and immunological phenotypes. The classifier was reported to diagnose cytomegalovirus status with high specificity and sensitivity in both the original and validation cohorts. Most TCR sequences were seen in very few donors, while some public TCRs were found in many individuals. Three of the identified cytomegalovirus-associated TCR beta chains were confirmed in vitro to be specific for cytomegalovirus antigens. All 120 or so repertoires were used to score co-occurrence in the validation cohort in a later analysis, because that analysis had no HLA typing for the cohort. The study gave a list of under 200 TCR beta chains associated with cytomegalovirus.

To prepare the library, the immunoSEQ multiplex PCR assay was applied. The authors' pipeline ran thus. A statistical classification framework was built to diagnose cytomegalovirus status from the catalog of TCR beta chain sequences. Not all clones reach the TCRdb copy of this immuneACCESS table, which keeps in-frame sequences only. Checked studies attribute under half of the gap to unresolved V genes and leave the rest unexplained. That table supplies the V and J calls and clone size; D and trimming were determined from the DNA. This sample is represented by over 150,000 clones; less than 95% of them were singletons. 3% to 3.5% of the sample goes to the ten largest clones. Trimming costs V 4 bases and J 0 bases, and their ends lie 10 bases apart. The germline V gene (reference sequence) provides CDR1 LNHDA and CDR2 SQIVND. The CDR3 has 14 amino acids, counting the end cysteine and phenylalanine. Only CDR3 DNA remains: 42 bases, in frame from the first base.

The donors belonged to the validation cohort of over a hundred subjects, which was separate from the approximately 700-subject first cohort. The V and J genes are TRBV19 and TRBJ2-7; TRBD1 could be the D gene, as 6 bases match. The sequenced sample was PBMCs. The TCR sequence derives from a woman between 18 and 29 years old in good health and CMV-seropositive. The nucleotides are TGTGCCAGTAGTACCGGGACACCCTCCTACGAGCAGTACTTC. Translated, it gives CASSTGTPSYEQYF. The CDR3, completed at both ends by the reference TRBV19 and TRBJ2-7 genes, gives the full variable domain DGGITQSPKYLFRKEGQNVTLSCEQNLNHDAMYWYRQDPGQGLRLIYYSQIVNDFQKGDIAEGYSVSREKKESFPLTVTSAQKNPTAFYLCASSTGTPSYEQYFGPGTRLTVT.